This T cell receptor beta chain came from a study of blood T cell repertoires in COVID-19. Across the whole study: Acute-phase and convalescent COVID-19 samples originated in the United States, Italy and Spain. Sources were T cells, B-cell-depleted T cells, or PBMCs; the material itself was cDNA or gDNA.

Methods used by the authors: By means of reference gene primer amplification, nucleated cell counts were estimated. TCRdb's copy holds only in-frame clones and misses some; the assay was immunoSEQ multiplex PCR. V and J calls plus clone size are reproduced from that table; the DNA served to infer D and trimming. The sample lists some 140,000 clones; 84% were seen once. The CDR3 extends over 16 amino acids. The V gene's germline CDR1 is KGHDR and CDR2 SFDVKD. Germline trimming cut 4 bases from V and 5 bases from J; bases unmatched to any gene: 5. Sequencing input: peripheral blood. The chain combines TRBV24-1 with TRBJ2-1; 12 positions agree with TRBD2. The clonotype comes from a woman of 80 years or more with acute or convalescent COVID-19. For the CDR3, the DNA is TGTGCCACCAGTGAGTGGACTAGCGGGGCCCACAATGAGCAGTTCTTC. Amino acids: CATSEWTSGAHNEQFF.